The count of the clone carrying this T cell receptor (beta chain) is one. Original handling: From reference gene primer amplification, estimates of nucleated cell counts were derived. Method: immunoSEQ multiplex PCR; TCRdb's copy keeps in-frame clones and lacks some. D and trimming were read from the DNA, whereas the V and J calls and clone size are those reported in that table. The sample has about 190,000 clones, more than 65% seen once. Donors were grouped by their self-reported clinical history. This sample was included in a study of blood T cell repertoires in COVID-19. About the research overall: Researchers got acute and convalescent COVID-19 samples from the United States, Italy and Spain.

The germline V gene has CDR1 SQVTM and CDR2 ANQGSEA. CDR3 size: 18 residues. V lost 0 bases and J 2 bases, leaving 17 bases between the germline ends. The chain uses TRBV29-1 and TRBJ2-6; possible D gene TRBD1, 6 bases. The TCR originated in a woman between 45 and 65 years old with acute COVID-19. Sequencing input: PBMCs or T cells enriched from blood (not recorded which). In nucleotides, the CDR3 is TGCAGCGTTGAAGACGATAACAGGGAATTTCCTGGGGCCAACGTCCTGACTTTC. Translated, it gives CSVEDDNREFPGANVLTF.